Reported below is one T cell receptor (beta chain). This entry belongs to a study of blood T cell repertoires in COVID-19. Study background: The analysed material was cDNA or gDNA that came from T cells, B-cell-depleted T cells, or PBMCs.

As originally analysed: Reference gene primers were amplified, and this amplification served to estimate nucleated cell counts. Assay: immunoSEQ multiplex PCR; the TCRdb copy retains only in-frame clones and omits some. Clone size and V and J calls were adopted from that table, with D and trimming inferred from the DNA. This table has 150,000 to 200,000 clones, 89% appearing once. Germline lookup yields CDR1 ENHRY and CDR2 SYGVKD. The CDR3 has 13 residues. V lost 4 bases to trimming and J lost 6 bases, with 9 bases between them. This receptor was identified in a young man who had recovered from COVID-19. The chain recombines TRBV10-3 with TRBJ2-2; D is unclear. Sequenced material: peripheral blood. CDR3 in amino acids: CAISGLGSGELFF. CDR3 bases: TGTGCCATCAGTGGTCTCGGGTCCGGGGAGCTGTTTTTT.